The rows below give T cell receptor beta chains drawn from one sample of a study of blood T cell repertoires in COVID-19. Libraries were prepared by immunoSEQ multiplex PCR; TCRdb keeps only in-frame clonotypes and omits some of them. The table shows some 100,000 clones, with roughly 90% occurring only once. The sequenced material came from peripheral blood. The receptors were sampled from a man between 60 and 70 years old with acute or convalescent COVID-19. Each CDR3 is given with its conserved first and last residue. The D gene is left open where the match is weak. Clone size is not always given. Where it is, it says once, few, many or a class for expanded clones.

J gene: TRBJ2-7; D gene: .; V gene: TRBV5-1; clone size: once; CDR3 DNA: TGCGCCAGCAGCTTGGATAGCGGCCTCTCCTACGAGCAGTACTTC; CDR3 protein: CASSLDSGLSYEQYF
J gene: TRBJ1-3; D gene: .; V gene: TRBV10-3; clone size: .; CDR3 DNA: TGTGCCATCAGTGTCGCAGTTCCAGGAAACACCATATATTTT; CDR3 protein: CAISVAVPGNTIYF
J gene: TRBJ1-6; D gene: TRBD1; V gene: TRBV11-3; clone size: .; CDR3 DNA: TGTGCCAGCAGCTTAGTGGGGACAGCAGATTCACCCCTCCACTTT; CDR3 protein: CASSLVGTADSPLHF
J gene: TRBJ1-6; D gene: TRBD1; V gene: TRBV28; clone size: .; CDR3 DNA: TGTGCCAGCAGAGGGACAGGGGATAATTCACCCCTCCACTTT; CDR3 protein: CASRGTGDNSPLHF
J gene: TRBJ1-1; D gene: .; V gene: TRBV28; clone size: .; CDR3 DNA: TGTGCCAGCAGCCAAGAGGGGGGGGCGCGATACACTGAAGCTTTCTTT; CDR3 protein: CASSQEGGARYTEAFF
J gene: TRBJ1-1; D gene: TRBD1; V gene: TRBV25-1; clone size: .; CDR3 DNA: TGTGCCAGCAGTGAATACGGACAGGCTGGGACTGAAGCTTTCTTT; CDR3 protein: CASSEYGQAGTEAFF
J gene: TRBJ1-3; D gene: .; V gene: TRBV9; clone size: .; CDR3 DNA: TGTGCCAGCAGCGTAGATGGCAGGGCCGGCCGTAACACCATATATTTT; CDR3 protein: CASSVDGRAGRNTIYF
J gene: TRBJ1-4; D gene: TRBD1; V gene: TRBV15; clone size: .; CDR3 DNA: TGTGCCACCAGCAGAAACAGGGGCCCTAATGAAAAACTGTTTTTT; CDR3 protein: CATSRNRGPNEKLFF
J gene: TRBJ2-6; D gene: .; V gene: TRBV7-8; clone size: .; CDR3 DNA: TGTGCCAGCAGCTCGTTAATCGGAGGGTCTTGGTCTGGGGCCAACGTCCTGACTTTC; CDR3 protein: CASSSLIGGSWSGANVLTF
J gene: TRBJ2-1; D gene: .; V gene: TRBV24-1; clone size: .; CDR3 DNA: TGTGCCACCAGTGACGGTAGCAGGGGATACTACAATGAGCAGTTCTTC; CDR3 protein: CATSDGSRGYYNEQFF
J gene: TRBJ1-4; D gene: .; V gene: TRBV19; clone size: .; CDR3 DNA: TGTGCCAGTTCCGCGCAGGGGCGGAATGAAAAACTGTTTTTT; CDR3 protein: CASSAQGRNEKLFF
J gene: TRBJ2-3; D gene: .; V gene: TRBV11-3; clone size: once; CDR3 DNA: TGTGCCAGCAGCTCACCCCGGGGATCTAGCACAGATACGCAGTATTTT; CDR3 protein: CASSSPRGSSTDTQYF
J gene: TRBJ1-1; D gene: TRBD1; V gene: TRBV19; clone size: .; CDR3 DNA: TGTGCCAGTAGTATTCCCCTCACAGGGGCGAACACTGAAGCTTTCTTT; CDR3 protein: CASSIPLTGANTEAFF
J gene: TRBJ2-2; D gene: TRBD2; V gene: TRBV7-9; clone size: .; CDR3 DNA: TGTGCCAGCAGTTCTCCACTAGCGAGGACCGGGGAGCTGTTTTTT; CDR3 protein: CASSSPLARTGELFF
J gene: TRBJ2-7; D gene: TRBD2; V gene: TRBV9; clone size: once; CDR3 DNA: TGTGCCAGCAGCGGAACTAGCGGATCCTACGAGCAGTACTTC; CDR3 protein: CASSGTSGSYEQYF
J gene: TRBJ2-1; D gene: .; V gene: TRBV3-1/TRBV3-2; clone size: .; CDR3 DNA: TGTGCCAGCAGCCGGGGACTGAGGGATGAGCAGTTCTTC; CDR3 protein: CASSRGLRDEQFF
J gene: TRBJ1-5; D gene: .; V gene: TRBV5-1; clone size: .; CDR3 DNA: TGCGCCAGCAGCTTGTCAGGCAATCAGCCCCAGCATTTT; CDR3 protein: CASSLSGNQPQHF
J gene: TRBJ2-1; D gene: TRBD2; V gene: TRBV10-3; clone size: .; CDR3 DNA: TGTGCCATCAGTGAGTCGACTAGCGGGAGTGGGATGAATGAGCAGTTCTTC; CDR3 protein: CAISESTSGSGMNEQFF
J gene: TRBJ2-1; D gene: .; V gene: TRBV5-1; clone size: .; CDR3 DNA: TGCGCCACCAGAAGGGAGACAGGCAATGAGCAGTTCTTC; CDR3 protein: CATRRETGNEQFF
J gene: TRBJ1-4; D gene: .; V gene: TRBV6-1; clone size: .; CDR3 DNA: TGTGCCAGCAGTGAAAGGGCAGGGGCCTATGAAAAACTGTTTTTT; CDR3 protein: CASSERAGAYEKLFF
J gene: TRBJ1-6; D gene: .; V gene: TRBV28; clone size: .; CDR3 DNA: TGTGCCAGCAGTTTATCCAGGGTCCGTTCACCCCTCCACTTT; CDR3 protein: CASSLSRVRSPLHF
J gene: TRBJ2-2; D gene: .; V gene: TRBV5-5; clone size: few; CDR3 DNA: TGTGCCAGCAGCCAGGGTCTAGCGCTCAACACCGGGGAGCTGTTTTTT; CDR3 protein: CASSQGLALNTGELFF
J gene: TRBJ2-5; D gene: .; V gene: TRBV7-2; clone size: .; CDR3 DNA: TGTGCCAGCTCGAGTGGTTCGGGGATCGGAGAGACCCAGTACTTC; CDR3 protein: CASSSGSGIGETQYF
J gene: TRBJ2-3; D gene: .; V gene: TRBV29-1; clone size: .; CDR3 DNA: TGCAGCGTTGAAGACGGACAACCCACAGATACGCAGTATTTT; CDR3 protein: CSVEDGQPTDTQYF
J gene: TRBJ1-4; D gene: TRBD1; V gene: TRBV10-3; clone size: few; CDR3 DNA: TGTGCCATCAGTGAGAGGACAGGGGGCGCAACTAATGAAAAACTGTTTTTT; CDR3 protein: CAISERTGGATNEKLFF
J gene: TRBJ1-5; D gene: .; V gene: TRBV4-1; clone size: .; CDR3 DNA: TGCGCCAGCAGCCCCGCGGGGGGCGACAATCAGCCCCAGCATTTT; CDR3 protein: CASSPAGGDNQPQHF
J gene: TRBJ2-7; D gene: .; V gene: TRBV3-1/TRBV3-2; clone size: .; CDR3 DNA: TGTGCCAGCAGTCATCCCGTAGCGCGCTACGAGCAGTACTTC; CDR3 protein: CASSHPVARYEQYF
J gene: TRBJ2-1; D gene: TRBD1; V gene: TRBV5-4; clone size: .; CDR3 DNA: TGTGCCAGCAGCCCCGACAGGGGAGGATACAATGAGCAGTTCTTC; CDR3 protein: CASSPDRGGYNEQFF
J gene: TRBJ1-1; D gene: .; V gene: TRBV2; clone size: .; CDR3 DNA: TGTGCCAGCACCAGGGCCCTGAACACTGAAGCTTTCTTT; CDR3 protein: CASTRALNTEAFF
J gene: TRBJ2-3; D gene: TRBD1; V gene: TRBV19; clone size: .; CDR3 DNA: TGTGCCAGTAGTACCGGACAGGGCCCAGATACGCAGTATTTT; CDR3 protein: CASSTGQGPDTQYF
J gene: TRBJ2-5; D gene: .; V gene: TRBV28; clone size: .; CDR3 DNA: TGTGCCAGCAGCTGGGGCAGTGGCACCCAGTACTTC; CDR3 protein: CASSWGSGTQYF
J gene: TRBJ2-2; D gene: .; V gene: TRBV28; clone size: .; CDR3 DNA: TGTGCCAGTTCTTTATCCAGGCGGAGGTCCGGGGAGCTGTTTTTT; CDR3 protein: CASSLSRRRSGELFF
J gene: TRBJ1-2; D gene: TRBD1; V gene: TRBV28; clone size: .; CDR3 DNA: TGTGCCATCCTTTCCCCCAGGGGGCGCGTCTATGGCTACACCTTC; CDR3 protein: CAILSPRGRVYGYTF